Below, 8 T cell receptor beta chains from the same sample are listed, as sequenced in a study of blood T cell repertoires in COVID-19. Measured with immunoSEQ multiplex PCR; TCRdb has only the in-frame clones, and not every one. The sample carries 250,000 to 300,000 clones, about 85% recorded once. What was sequenced was peripheral blood. These receptors came from a man younger than 30 with active or convalescent COVID-19.

The genes are TRBV15 and TRBJ2-4, with unresolved D. CDR3 size: 16 residues. In germline, CDR1 is LNHNV, CDR2 YYDKDF (reference sequence). Trimming removed 0 bases at V and 0 bases at J, with 9 bases between. CDR3 sequence (DNA): TGTGCCACCAGCAGAGAAGCCGTCCTAGCCAAAAACATTCAGTACTTC. Translated: CATSREAVLAKNIQYF.

The chain uses TRBV9 and TRBJ2-7, with TRBD1 as a possible D gene (5 bases). The germline V and J ends were trimmed by 4 bases and 0 bases, with 11 bases remaining between them. Germline-derived CDR1 and CDR2 are SGDLS and YYNGEE. This CDR3 region has 14 residues. CDR3 region: CASSLDTNSYEQYF. CDR3 bases: TGTGCCAGCAGCTTGGACACGAACTCCTACGAGCAGTACTTC. The full variable domain, its missing parts supplied by reference TRBV9 and TRBJ2-7, is DSGVTQTPKHLITATGQRVTLRCSPRSGDLSVYWYQQSLDQGLQFLIQYYNGEERAKGNILERFSAQQFPDLHSELNLSSLELGDSALYFCASSLDTNSYEQYFGPGTRLTVT.

The rearrangement joins TRBV19 to TRBJ1-6; D not certain. In germline, CDR1 is LNHDA, CDR2 SQIVND (reference sequence). V was pared by 5 bases and J by 0 bases, with 11 bases between. The CDR3 sequence is 16 residues long. The CDR3, as DNA: TGTGCCAGTAGTTCCAGGTCGAGCTCCTATAATTCACCCCTCCACTTT. Encoded protein: CASSSRSSSYNSPLHF.

The CDR3 coding sequence is TGTGCCACGGACAGGACCCAAGGCCCTGGAAACACCATATATTTT. This encodes CATDRTQGPGNTIYF. The chain uses TRBV10-3 and TRBJ1-3; 7 positions match TRBD1. J was trimmed by 2 bases and V by 10 bases; bases with no gene match: 11. Germline-derived CDR1 and CDR2 are ENHRY and SYGVKD. The CDR3 extends over 15 amino acids.

The chain uses TRBV3-1 (or the pseudogene TRBV3-2) and TRBJ2-7; 11 bases are a match to TRBD2. The CDR3 has 18 amino acids. The germline CDR1 and CDR2 sequences are LGHDT and YNNKEL (reference sequence). The ends lost 6 bases at V and 3 bases at J; junction bases unmatched: 16. For the CDR3, the DNA is TGTGCCAGCAGTCCCACCCCGCTAGCGGGAGGAAAAGGCTACGAGCAGTACTTC. This translates into CASSPTPLAGGKGYEQYF.

The chain combines TRBV9 with TRBJ2-4; TRBD2 matches at 8 bases. V shed 3 bases and J 4 bases; nucleotides not matched to a gene: 6. The CDR3 contains 15 residues. Germline assignment: CDR1 SGDLS and CDR2 YYNGEE. CDR3 bases: TGTGCCAGCAGCGAAAACGCGGGGGGAAAAAACATTCAGTACTTC. It codes for CASSENAGGKNIQYF.

The genes are TRBV5-4 and TRBJ2-1; possible D gene TRBD1, 6 bases. This CDR3 is 18 amino acids long. Trimming took off 0 bases at V and 4 bases at J, with 20 bases between the two ends. From germline, CDR1 is SGHNT and CDR2 YYREEE (reference sequence). The CDR3 is CASSLVISGDVRYNEQFF. DNA for the CDR3: TGTGCCAGCAGCTTGGTGATATCAGGGGACGTCCGATACAATGAGCAGTTCTTC.

The gene calls are TRBV4-2 and TRBJ2-7, with 14 positions matching TRBD2. V shed 1 base, J shed 6 bases, and the junction held 29 bases outside the gene matches. Per germline, CDR1 LGHNA and CDR2 YNFKEQ. The CDR3 spans 24 residues. The CDR3 DNA is TGTGCCAGCAGCCAAGGGGGGACAGCGCTGCACCCGGGACTAGCGGGAGTTATTTCGGGCGAGCAGTACTTC. Its translation is CASSQGGTALHPGLAGVISGEQYF.